Reported below is one TCR beta chain. This entry belongs to a study of control samples from healthy donors and cancer patients. Using immunoSEQ multiplex PCR, the repertoire was profiled, and TCRdb retains in-frame clones only, with some absent. The profile shows some 99,000 clones, 90% of them singletons. V lost 5 bases and J 0 bases, leaving 8 bases between the germline ends. The CDR3 has 14 residues. Germline V gives CDR1 SGHTA, CDR2 FQGNSA. Sequencing input: blood. The chain couples TRBV7-2 to TRBJ1-5; no reliable D call. The receptor comes from a human donor in good health. The donor label of this sample is uncertain. In DNA form, the CDR3 reads TGTGCCAGCAGCAAGTCTAATAGCAATCAGCCCCAGCATTTT. As protein: CASSKSNSNQPQHF.